A selection of T cell receptor beta chains follows, all from one sample in a study of regulatory T cells in long-lasting Graves disease. In TCRdb, the multiplex PCR reads were re-called with MiXCR into one record per CDR3 protein. The sample yields 450,000 to 600,000 distinct CDR3 sequences, roughly 14% seen once. The same sample was also studied in work on T cells in Graves' hyperthyroidism and ophthalmopathy.

Specimen: peripheral blood mononuclear cells (PBMCs), collected at new diagnosis, from a patient treated with antithyroid drugs. The receptors come from a man under 40 with Graves disease. The CDR3 runs from the conserved cysteine through the conserved F or W. Fields, in order: V gene, D gene, clone size, J gene, CDR3 protein, CDR3 DNA. D genes are given only for firm matches. The listing skips clone size in some rows; elsewhere it reads once, few, many or a size class.

>TRBV3-1|NA|few|TRBJ1-4
CASAGRGREKLFF
TGTGCCAGCGCGGGCAGGGGAAGGGAAAAACTGTTTTTT
>TRBV20-1|TRBD2|NA|TRBJ2-2
CSASSSGGNTGELFF
TGCAGTGCTAGCTCCAGCGGGGGGAACACCGGGGAGCTGTTTTTT
>TRBV13|NA|many|TRBJ2-5
CASSVADSQETQYF
TGTGCCAGCAGCGTCGCGGACAGCCAAGAGACCCAGTACTTC
>TRBV11-2|NA|many|TRBJ2-4
CASSLALAKNIQYF
TGTGCCAGCAGCCTCGCATTAGCCAAAAACATTCAGTACTTC
>TRBV6-1|NA|many|TRBJ1-4
CASSRRRGGDEKLFF
TGTGCCAGCAGTAGACGACGGGGGGGAGACGAAAAACTGTTTTTT
>TRBV12-5|NA|few|TRBJ2-3
CASGLRLWGARDTQYF
TGTGCTAGTGGTTTGAGGTTGTGGGGGGCCAGAGATACGCAGTATTTT
>TRBV11-2|TRBD2|NA|TRBJ2-1
CASSQTSGRSNEQFF
TGTGCCAGCAGCCAAACTAGCGGGAGGTCAAATGAGCAGTTCTTC
>TRBV3-1|NA|many|TRBJ1-1
CASSPGTVGSTEAFF
TGTGCCAGCAGCCCTGGGACGGTGGGATCCACTGAAGCTTTCTTT
>TRBV12-3/TRBV12-4|NA|many|TRBJ2-7
CASSRSGAPFYEQYF
TGTGCCAGCAGTAGAAGTGGAGCCCCTTTCTACGAGCAGTACTTC
>TRBV5-6|TRBD2|many|TRBJ2-7
CASSSGGGIYEQYF
TGTGCCAGCAGCTCGGGGGGGGGAATTTACGAGCAGTACTTC
>TRBV20-1|NA|few|TRBJ2-7
CSARDGPRGEQYF
TGCAGTGCCCGGGACGGTCCCCGGGGCGAGCAGTACTTC
>TRBV6-1|TRBD2|few|TRBJ2-7
CASTDSGARPYEQYF
TGTGCCAGCACCGATAGCGGGGCCCGCCCCTACGAGCAGTACTTC
>TRBV29-1|NA|NA|TRBJ1-2
CSVAGAPGPSGYTF
TGCAGCGTGGCGGGAGCCCCCGGTCCTAGTGGCTACACCTTC
>TRBV11-3|TRBD2|many|TRBJ2-1
CASSLEGTNPSYNEQFF
TGTGCCAGCAGCTTAGAAGGGACTAACCCCTCCTACAATGAGCAGTTCTTC
>TRBV4-1|TRBD2|NA|TRBJ2-7
CASRRGAGNAYEQYF
TGCGCCAGCCGCCGGGGAGCGGGGAACGCCTACGAGCAGTACTTC
>TRBV14|NA|NA|TRBJ2-2
CASSQDRALTGELFF
TGTGCCAGCAGCCAAGATCGGGCCCTCACCGGGGAGCTGTTTTTT
>TRBV9|NA|NA|TRBJ1-5
CASSVGGTENQPQHF
TGTGCCAGCAGCGTAGGCGGGACGGAAAATCAGCCCCAGCATTTT
>TRBV7-2|NA|NA|TRBJ2-1
CASSLAGTPLYNEQFF
TGTGCCAGCAGCTTGGCCGGGACTCCATTATACAATGAGCAGTTCTTC
>TRBV6-1|NA|many|TRBJ2-7
CASRRGTATYEQYF
TGTGCCAGCAGGAGAGGGACGGCTACCTACGAGCAGTACTTC
>TRBV20-1|NA|many|TRBJ2-5
CSAREGTGSVETQYF
TGCAGTGCTAGAGAAGGAACAGGGTCGGTAGAGACCCAGTACTTC
>TRBV20-1|NA|few|TRBJ2-1
CSARDASPGYNEQFF
TGCAGTGCTAGAGATGCCTCCCCTGGGTACAATGAGCAGTTCTTC
>TRBV29-1|NA|few|TRBJ1-1
CSVRVSGTTEASF
TGCAGCGTCCGCGTTTCGGGGACCACTGAAGCTTCCTTT
>TRBV18|NA|few|TRBJ1-2
CASSEGENYGYTF
TGTGCCAGCAGTGAAGGGGAAAACTATGGCTACACCTTC
>TRBV24-1|NA|many|TRBJ2-3
CATSDPARGLSDTQYF
TGTGCCACCAGTGATCCGGCCAGGGGCTTATCGGATACGCAGTATTTT
>TRBV20-1|NA|many|TRBJ1-1
CSARTHWQGSTEAFF
TGCAGTGCTAGAACTCATTGGCAGGGGAGTACTGAAGCTTTCTTT
>TRBV27|TRBD2|many|TRBJ2-3
CASSYLYAGGPDTQYF
TGTGCCAGCAGTTATTTATATGCGGGAGGTCCCGATACGCAGTATTTT
>TRBV7-9|TRBD1|many|TRBJ1-1
CASSQGQGDTEAFF
TGTGCCAGCAGCCAGGGACAGGGGGACACTGAAGCTTTCTTT
>TRBV6-4|NA|many|TRBJ1-2
CASSASPVAGYGYTF
TGTGCCAGCAGTGCCTCGCCCGTGGCGGGCTATGGCTACACCTTC
>TRBV29-1|TRBD2|many|TRBJ2-7
CSAGAGLSYEQYF
TGCAGCGCCGGAGCGGGACTCTCCTACGAGCAGTACTTC
>TRBV19|NA|few|TRBJ2-7
CASSPLPQGLDEQYF
TGTGCCAGTAGTCCCCTCCCACAGGGACTCGACGAGCAGTACTTC
>TRBV20-1|NA|few|TRBJ2-5
CSARGSGLLVETQYF
TGCAGTGCTAGAGGCTCGGGACTCCTGGTGGAGACCCAGTACTTC
>TRBV18|NA|few|TRBJ1-1
CASSPDRTITEAFF
TGTGCCAGCTCACCAGACAGGACAATCACTGAAGCTTTCTTT
>TRBV18|TRBD1|few|TRBJ2-7
CASSAITGTGGEQYF
TGTGCCAGCTCAGCCATAACCGGGACAGGGGGGGAGCAGTACTTC
>TRBV12-3/TRBV12-4|NA|NA|TRBJ1-2
CASSTPQGSARGYTF
TGTGCCAGCAGTACACCACAGGGTTCAGCGAGGGGCTACACCTTC
>TRBV15|NA|many|TRBJ1-5
CATSRGPGANQPQHF
TGTGCCACCAGCAGAGGCCCCGGGGCAAATCAGCCCCAGCATTTT
>TRBV19|TRBD1|few|TRBJ1-1
CASSTDRDAEAFF
TGTGCCAGTAGTACCGACAGGGATGCTGAAGCTTTCTTT
>TRBV3-1|NA|few|TRBJ2-5
CASSQDPTQYF
TGTGCCAGCAGCCAAGATCCGACCCAGTACTTC
>TRBV20-1|TRBD2|NA|TRBJ2-1
CSASPSGSINEQFF
TGCAGTGCTAGCCCTAGCGGGAGTATAAATGAGCAGTTCTTC
>TRBV3-1|TRBD2|NA|TRBJ2-1
CASSYSTSGRWHEQFF
TGTGCCAGCAGCTATTCGACTAGCGGGAGATGGCATGAGCAGTTCTTC
>TRBV6-1|TRBD2|few|TRBJ2-1
CASRRASGSRYNEQFF
TGTGCCAGCAGGAGGGCTAGCGGGAGTCGATACAATGAGCAGTTCTTC
>TRBV30|NA|many|TRBJ1-2
CAWSPVRTVYGYTF
TGTGCCTGGAGTCCCGTCAGGACAGTCTATGGCTACACCTTC
>TRBV20-1|NA|many|TRBJ1-2
CSARYTANYGYTF
TGCAGTGCTAGATACACAGCTAACTATGGCTACACCTTC
>TRBV6-2/TRBV6-3|TRBD2|many|TRBJ2-2
CASAFTSGSGTGELFF
TGTGCCAGTGCCTTCACTAGCGGGAGTGGCACCGGGGAGCTGTTTTTT
>TRBV7-9|NA|many|TRBJ1-1
CASSSGHGNTEAFF
TGTGCCAGCAGCTCGGGACACGGGAACACTGAAGCTTTCTTT
>TRBV3-1|NA|many|TRBJ2-7
CASSQLRRAGYEQYF
TGTGCCAGCAGCCAACTTCGGCGGGCCGGCTACGAGCAGTACTTC
>TRBV12-3/TRBV12-4|NA|many|TRBJ2-6
CASSLIGVTGANVLTF
TGTGCCAGCAGTCTTATTGGGGTAACTGGGGCCAACGTCCTGACTTTC
>TRBV29-1|NA|few|TRBJ1-6
CSVEQGDGSPLHF
TGCAGCGTTGAACAAGGGGATGGTTCACCCCTCCACTTT
>TRBV11-3|NA|NA|TRBJ2-3
CASSLEERDTQYF
TGTGCCAGCAGCTTAGAAGAAAGAGATACGCAGTATTTT
>TRBV29-1|NA|many|TRBJ2-3
CSVDGDRARTDTQYF
TGCAGCGTTGATGGGGATCGGGCACGCACAGATACGCAGTATTTT
>TRBV20-1|NA|many|TRBJ1-2
CSANVNYRDGYTF
TGCAGTGCCAACGTGAACTACAGGGACGGCTACACCTTC
>TRBV7-8|NA|NA|TRBJ2-5
CASSLVGIETQYF
TGTGCCAGCAGCTTAGTAGGGATAGAGACCCAGTACTTC
>TRBV12-5|NA|few|TRBJ2-3
CASGLVERSDTQYF
TGTGCTAGTGGTTTGGTGGAGCGGTCCGATACGCAGTATTTT
>TRBV12-3/TRBV12-4|NA|many|TRBJ2-2
CASSLSRITGELFF
TGTGCCAGCAGTTTATCTCGGATCACCGGGGAGCTGTTTTTT
>TRBV5-1|NA|few|TRBJ1-1
CASSLHSRGAEAFF
TGCGCCAGCAGCTTGCACTCCAGGGGAGCTGAAGCTTTCTTT
>TRBV12-3/TRBV12-4|NA|NA|TRBJ2-2
CASTLIGNTGELFF
TGTGCCAGCACTCTAATCGGGAACACCGGGGAGCTGTTTTTT
>TRBV5-1|NA|few|TRBJ2-5
CASSLGSSSRGETQYF
TGCGCCAGCAGCTTGGGGTCGAGCTCCCGGGGGGAGACCCAGTACTTC
>TRBV2|TRBD1|many|TRBJ1-5
CATSGGGIQPQHF
TGTGCCACCTCAGGGGGCGGAATTCAGCCCCAGCATTTT
>TRBV7-8|NA|many|TRBJ1-2
CASSLASRAGYTF
TGTGCCAGCAGCTTAGCCTCCCGGGCCGGCTACACCTTC
>TRBV20-1|NA|NA|TRBJ2-2
CSARTYTGELFF
TGCAGTGCCAGGACATACACCGGGGAGCTGTTTTTT